This TCR beta chain was recovered during a study of cytomegalovirus exposure and HLA in healthy donors. General study points: The authors enumerated 180 or so TCR beta chains as linked to cytomegalovirus.

Note on this clone: What it binds is not known.

Germline CDR1 reads SGHAT; CDR2 reads FQDESV (reference sequence). V was trimmed by 0 bases and J by 0 bases, leaving 8 bases between them. The CDR3 spans 15 residues. The PCR had 60 Vbeta and 13 Jbeta primers. Repertoires were generated with immunoSEQ multiplex PCR, while TCRdb's copy carries only in-frame clones and drops some. In the table there are approximately 150,000 clones, roughly 80% of which are singletons. The material sequenced was PBMCs. This TCR derives from a woman younger than 45 in good health and CMV-seronegative. V gene TRBV11-1 combines with J gene TRBJ2-5, with D possibly TRBD1 on 6 matching bases. Written as DNA, the CDR3 is TGTGCCAGCAGCTTAGCGGGGGCCAACCAAGAGACCCAGTACTTC. Residues: CASSLAGANQETQYF.